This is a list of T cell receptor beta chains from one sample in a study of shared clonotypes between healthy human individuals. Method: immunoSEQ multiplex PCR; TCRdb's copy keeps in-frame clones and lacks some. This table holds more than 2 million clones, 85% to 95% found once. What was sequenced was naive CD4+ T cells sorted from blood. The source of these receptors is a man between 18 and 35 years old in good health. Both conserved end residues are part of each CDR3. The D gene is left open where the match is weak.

CASSRDREMGGYTF TGCGCCAGCAGCCGGGACAGGGAAATGGGTGGCTACACCTTC TRBV5-1 TRBD1 TRBJ1-2
CASSFTTNSEQYF TGTGCCAGCAGCTTCACTACTAACTCCGAGCAGTACTTC TRBV7-6 . TRBJ2-7
CASSQDPSGHLQEKLFF TGCGCCAGCAGCCAAGATCCCTCGGGACACCTACAAGAAAAACTGTTTTTT TRBV4-1 . TRBJ1-4
CATSVAGGLTGELFF TGTGCCACCTCTGTCGCGGGGGGGCTCACCGGGGAGCTGTTTTTT TRBV6-1 TRBD2 TRBJ2-2
CASSPSYRDSGTGELFF TGCGCCAGCAGCCCCAGCTACCGGGACAGCGGCACCGGGGAGCTGTTTTTT TRBV5-1 TRBD1 TRBJ2-2
CASSLQGALGTEAFF TGTGCCAGCAGCTTGCAGGGGGCTTTGGGCACTGAAGCTTTCTTT TRBV5-6 TRBD1 TRBJ1-1
CASNIGTAGANVLTF TGTGCCAGTAACATCGGGACAGCTGGGGCCAACGTCCTGACTTTC TRBV19 TRBD1 TRBJ2-6
CAWSPARFANEKLFF TGTGCCTGGAGTCCGGCGAGGTTCGCTAATGAAAAACTGTTTTTT TRBV30 . TRBJ1-4
CASGKNGQGRNYGYTF TGCGCCAGCGGCAAGAATGGACAGGGTCGTAACTATGGCTACACCTTC TRBV4-1 TRBD1 TRBJ1-2
CASSLALGYSGANVLTF TGTGCCAGCAGCTTAGCTCTGGGATACTCTGGGGCCAACGTCCTGACTTTC TRBV7-2 . TRBJ2-6
CASSLSGTGQETQYF TGTGCCAGCAGCTTATCCGGGACAGGACAAGAGACCCAGTACTTC TRBV7-2 TRBD1 TRBJ2-5